One and the same sample provided the 6 T cell receptor beta chains below, sequenced in a study of OX40 agonist ivuxolimab in advanced cancers. Sequenced by immunoSEQ multiplex PCR; TCRdb stores in-frame clones only, minus some. The sample lists tens of thousands of clones; roughly 90% were seen once. This material consisted of CD4+ or CD8+ T cells sorted from blood, taken in a trial of the OX40 agonist ivuxolimab. Source of these receptors: an adult with an advanced solid tumor such as melanoma, head and neck, liver or kidney cancer.

The CDR3 region has the DNA TGTGCCAGCAGCTTAGGGTCCTACGAGCAGTACTTC. Translated, it gives CASSLGSYEQYF. The rearrangement uses TRBV7-2 and TRBJ2-7; D is unresolved. The CDR3 runs to 12 residues. Germline V gene sequence: CDR1 SGHTA, CDR2 FQGNSA. V lost 1 base to trimming and J lost 1 base, with 2 bases between them.

This rearrangement joins TRBV5-1 to TRBJ2-7; D unclear. This CDR3 region has 14 residues. In germline, CDR1 is SGHRS, CDR2 YFSETQ. V shed 1 base and J shed 2 bases, with 10 bases lying between them. The CDR3 DNA is TGCGCCAGCAGCTTGAGGCTCCCGCCCTACGAGCAGTACTTC. This codes for CASSLRLPPYEQYF.

The chain combines TRBV30 with TRBJ1-2; D not certain. The length of the CDR3 is 12 residues. Between the trimmed V and J ends, which lost 1 base and 1 base, there was a span of 4 bases. Germline assignment: CDR1 GTSNPN and CDR2 SVGIG (reference sequence). In DNA form, the CDR3 reads TGTGCCTGGAGTGATGTTAACTATGGCTACACCTTC. Its translation: CAWSDVNYGYTF.

This clone was found once. This chain connects TRBV21-1 to TRBJ1-2. TRBV21-1 is listed as a pseudogene. This CDR3 contains 15 residues. CDR3 in DNA: TGTGCCAGCAGCAAAGAGGCAGGGACGAACTATGGCTACACCTTC. Its translation: CASSKEAGTNYGYTF.

The chain joins TRBV20-1 to TRBJ1-3; D uncertain. Germline lookup yields CDR1 DFQATT and CDR2 SNEGSKA (reference sequence). This CDR3 comprises 11 residues. V lost 4 bases and J 8 bases, leaving 9 bases between the germline ends. The CDR3: CSANPQDTIYF. The CDR3 DNA sequence: TGCAGTGCTAATCCTCAGGACACCATATATTTT.

This sequence joins TRBV28 and TRBJ2-7; weak D call: TRBD2 (6 bases). Germline V CDR1 and CDR2: MDHEN, SYDVKM. The V gene lost 8 bases and the J gene lost 1 base, with 15 bases spanning the gap. This CDR3 has 14 residues. The CDR3 nucleotides read TGTGCCAGCGGAGGGCAGGCTATATCCTACGAGCAGTACTTC. Encoded protein: CASGGQAISYEQYF. Filled out from reference TRBV28 and TRBJ2-7, the complete variable domain reads DVKVTQSSRYLVKRTGEKVFLECVQDMDHENMFWYRQDPGLGLRLIYFSYDVKMKEKGDIPEGYSVSREKKERFSLILESASTNQTSMYLCASGGQAISYEQYFGPGTRLTVT.